Sequencing of this TCR beta chain was carried out in a study of post-analysis software for immune sequencing data. Unique-molecular-identifier-tagged TCR beta cDNA libraries were used. A population of 1 to 10 million T cells gave rise to about 500,000 cDNA molecules. MiXCR, run by TCRdb on the PCR reads, gives a single entry per CDR3 protein. The data hold roughly 670,000 distinct CDR3 sequences, with more than 50% observed a single time. Notes on this clonotype: Its antigen remains unknown. One end of the junction fails to match germline, which may point to a read error.

Germline V gives CDR1 MGHRA, CDR2 YSYEKL. CDR3 length: 14 residues. Study-level results: Patients used four to six TRBV segments, including TRBV5-6, TRBV5-1 and TRBV20-1, more often than controls. Strong same-batch co-clustering of samples appeared with F measure clustering.

The source is a girl aged 2 to 10 with multiple sclerosis. Sequenced sample: blood. The chain uses TRBV4-1 and TRBJ2-1; TRBD2 agrees at 10 bases. The CDR3 region is CTSSQLAGHNEQFF. The CDR3 DNA is TGCACCAGCAGCCAACTAGCGGGGCACAATGAGCAGTTCTTC.